Listed below are T cell receptor beta chains from one sample, sequenced in a study of blood T cells in healthy people across ages. TCRdb reprocessed the 5' RACE reads with MiXCR, giving one entry per CDR3 protein. The sample has about 970,000 distinct CDR3 sequences; just over 50% are singletons. Material: blood. These TCRs come from a woman aged 60-70 years in good health. CDR3s include the opening cysteine and the closing phenylalanine or tryptophan. The order of the fields is clone size, V gene, J gene, CDR3 length, D gene, CDR3 DNA, CDR3 protein. D genes are given only for firm matches. Clone size is shown for a subset of rows, as once, few, many or a class of expanded clone.

NA	TRBV14	TRBJ2-7	13	NA	TGTGCCAGCAGCCAAGAGCTAGCTCTTGAGCAGTACTTC	CASSQELALEQYF
few	TRBV7-2	TRBJ2-7	15	TRBD2	TGTGCCAGCAGCCAAGAGGGGACTAGGGGCTACGAGCAGTACTTC	CASSQEGTRGYEQYF
few	TRBV18	TRBJ1-2	13	TRBD1	TGTGCCAGCTCACCGGGACAGGGTAGCGGCTACACCTTC	CASSPGQGSGYTF
many	TRBV7-2	TRBJ1-2	13	NA	TGTGCCAGCAGCCGATCACAGGGTTATGGCTACACCTTC	CASSRSQGYGYTF
NA	TRBV18	TRBJ1-1	13	NA	TGTGCCAGCTCCCCCGACGGGAACACTGAAGCTTTCTTT	CASSPDGNTEAFF
NA	TRBV7-9	TRBJ1-2	14	NA	TGTGCCAGCACCCGTCCAGGCGAGACGTATGGCTACACCTTC	CASTRPGETYGYTF
NA	TRBV29-1	TRBJ2-5	15	TRBD1	TGCAGCGTTGTAGCCAGGGGGCTAGGGCCTGAGACCCAGTACTTC	CSVVARGLGPETQYF
NA	TRBV6-5	TRBJ2-7	15	NA	TGTGCCAGCAGTTACTCACGGCAGTCATCCTACGAGCAGTACTTC	CASSYSRQSSYEQYF
NA	TRBV27	TRBJ1-2	15	TRBD1	TGTGCCAGCAGTTACAGGGGTTCCCCTAACTATGGCTACACCTTC	CASSYRGSPNYGYTF
NA	TRBV15	TRBJ2-5	14	NA	TGTGCCACCACCTCAAGTGGGGAAAAAAATGAGCAGTACTTC	CATTSSGEKNEQYF
once	TRBV28	TRBJ2-5	16	NA	TGTGCCAGCACCAGAACCCAACCGGGATCGGGGGAGACCCAGTACTTC	CASTRTQPGSGETQYF
few	TRBV7-9	TRBJ2-2	15	TRBD1	TGTGCCAGCAGCCCGGACAGGGGCGACACCGGGGAGCTGTTTTTT	CASSPDRGDTGELFF
NA	TRBV11-2	TRBJ2-3	23	TRBD2	TGTGCCAGCAGCCCCCGCCCCCTGACAGAGTCCGGGACTAGCGGGAGGGCCGGAGATGTGCTGTATTTT	CASSPRPLTESGTSGRAGDVLYF
NA	TRBV20-1	TRBJ2-7	16	TRBD2	TGCAGTGTTCGAACCTATAGCGGGGTAATCTCCTACGAGCAGTACTTC	CSVRTYSGVISYEQYF
NA	TRBV7-2	TRBJ2-7	16	TRBD2	TGTGCCAGCAGCTTAGACAGCGGGAGCGGATCCAATGAGCAGTACTTC	CASSLDSGSGSNEQYF
few	TRBV7-9	TRBJ2-5	15	NA	TGTGCCAGCAGCTTAGGCAGGGCGATCGAAGAGACCCAGTACTTC	CASSLGRAIEETQYF
NA	TRBV5-6	TRBJ2-1	15	NA	TGTGCCAGCATAACCTGGGTTAGAGGGTACAATGAGCAGTTCTTC	CASITWVRGYNEQFF
NA	TRBV7-2	TRBJ2-1	15	NA	TGTGCCAGCAGCTTAATCAGGTTGTCTGACAATGAGCAGTTCTTC	CASSLIRLSDNEQFF
NA	TRBV27	TRBJ1-6	16	NA	TGTGCCAGCAGTTTAGTTCGGGACATAGTCGGTTCACCCCTCCACTTT	CASSLVRDIVGSPLHF
NA	TRBV7-2	TRBJ2-1	18	TRBD2	TGTGCCAGCAGTCCTCCGGGACTAGCGGGAGGCACCTACAATGAGCAGTTCTTC	CASSPPGLAGGTYNEQFF
few	TRBV11-3	TRBJ2-1	14	TRBD1	TGTGCCAGCAGCCGCCGACAGGGTAACAATGAGCAGTTCTTC	CASSRRQGNNEQFF
NA	TRBV21-1	TRBJ2-5	11	NA	TGTGCCAGATCGATCAGGGAGACCCAGTACTTC	CARSIRETQYF
NA	TRBV27	TRBJ2-7	17	NA	TGTGCCAGCAGTTTATCCCTAGCTCTGGTCTCCTACAATGAGCAGTACTTC	CASSLSLALVSYNEQYF
NA	TRBV12-3/TRBV12-4	TRBJ2-1	13	NA	TGTGCCAGCAGTTCCCTGGGGGTAAGTGAGCAGTTCTTC	CASSSLGVSEQFF
few	TRBV12-3/TRBV12-4	TRBJ2-7	15	TRBD2	TGTGCCAGCAGTTTTAGCGGGGACCGTTCCTACGAGCAGTACTTC	CASSFSGDRSYEQYF
NA	TRBV7-2	TRBJ2-7	17	NA	TGTGCCAGCAAGAAGGATCAAGGGACTGGATTTCCCTACGAGCAGTACTTC	CASKKDQGTGFPYEQYF
few	TRBV27	TRBJ2-1	15	NA	TGTGCCAGCAGCCCGCAGTCTGCCCTCTACAATGAGCAGTTCTTC	CASSPQSALYNEQFF
NA	TRBV5-6	TRBJ2-5	14	NA	TGTGCCAGCAGCTTGGGAGGCGTTCCCAATGAGCAGTACTTC	CASSLGGVPNEQYF
NA	TRBV3-1	TRBJ2-5	15	TRBD2	TGTGCCAGCAGGTCGAGACTAGCGGGAGTGGAGACCCAGTACTTC	CASRSRLAGVETQYF
NA	TRBV27	TRBJ2-5	15	TRBD2	TGTGCCAGCAGTTCCGGGACTACCCTTTTCAATGAGCAGTACTTC	CASSSGTTLFNEQYF
NA	TRBV4-1	TRBJ2-1	19	TRBD2	TGCGCCAGCAGCCACCTTGCCGGGACTAGCACCAGCTCCTACAATGAGCAGTTCTTC	CASSHLAGTSTSSYNEQFF
NA	TRBV15	TRBJ2-3	13	NA	TGTGCCACCAGCAGAGGTCAGAAAGATACGCAGTATTTT	CATSRGQKDTQYF
NA	TRBV4-3	TRBJ2-7	17	TRBD2	TGCGCCAGCAGCCAAGATTCACGAAGCGGGAGCGTCTACGAGCAGTACTTC	CASSQDSRSGSVYEQYF
few	TRBV3-1	TRBJ2-3	14	NA	TGTGCCAGCAGCGTTTTTAGGTACGATCATACGCAGTATTTT	CASSVFRYDHTQYF
few	TRBV6-5	TRBJ2-1	14	NA	TGTGCCAGCAGGACAGGAATCTCCTACAATGAGCAGTTCTTC	CASRTGISYNEQFF
NA	TRBV12-3/TRBV12-4	TRBJ2-1	17	NA	TGTGCCAGCAGTTTCAGGGGCGGGAGACCAACCGGGAATGAGCAGTTCTTC	CASSFRGGRPTGNEQFF
NA	TRBV29-1	TRBJ2-7	13	TRBD2	TGCAGCGCCCAAATAGCGGGGGATTACGAGCAGTACTTC	CSAQIAGDYEQYF
NA	TRBV7-2	TRBJ2-3	18	TRBD2	TGTGCCAGCAGCTCACCCCCCTCTAGCGGGGCTAGCACAGATACGCAGTATTTT	CASSSPPSSGASTDTQYF
NA	TRBV12-3/TRBV12-4	TRBJ2-2	15	TRBD1	TGTGCCAGCAGTTCAAGGGACAGTGGCACCGGGGAGCTGTTTTTT	CASSSRDSGTGELFF
few	TRBV27	TRBJ2-4	12	NA	TGTGCCAGCGGGACGGTCCCAAACATTCAGTACTTC	CASGTVPNIQYF
few	TRBV6-5	TRBJ2-7	16	NA	TGTGCCAGCAGTTACTCGGCAGGGCCCCTCTCCTACGAGCAGTACTTC	CASSYSAGPLSYEQYF
NA	TRBV7-8	TRBJ2-7	16	TRBD1	TGTGCCAGCAGCTTACTCCCAGGGGGAGCTACCTACGAGCAGTACTTC	CASSLLPGGATYEQYF
NA	TRBV5-1	TRBJ2-2	16	TRBD1	TGCGCCAGCAGCCCTGATCAGGGGGTATACACCGGGGAGCTGTTTTTT	CASSPDQGVYTGELFF
NA	TRBV7-2	TRBJ1-2	16	NA	TGTGCCAGCAGCTTAGAGCCCCAGGGGTTGGTCTATGGCTACACCTTC	CASSLEPQGLVYGYTF
NA	TRBV5-6	TRBJ2-5	15	NA	TGTGCCAGCAGCTTTGTGGGTGTCAAGGCGGAGACCCAGTACTTC	CASSFVGVKAETQYF